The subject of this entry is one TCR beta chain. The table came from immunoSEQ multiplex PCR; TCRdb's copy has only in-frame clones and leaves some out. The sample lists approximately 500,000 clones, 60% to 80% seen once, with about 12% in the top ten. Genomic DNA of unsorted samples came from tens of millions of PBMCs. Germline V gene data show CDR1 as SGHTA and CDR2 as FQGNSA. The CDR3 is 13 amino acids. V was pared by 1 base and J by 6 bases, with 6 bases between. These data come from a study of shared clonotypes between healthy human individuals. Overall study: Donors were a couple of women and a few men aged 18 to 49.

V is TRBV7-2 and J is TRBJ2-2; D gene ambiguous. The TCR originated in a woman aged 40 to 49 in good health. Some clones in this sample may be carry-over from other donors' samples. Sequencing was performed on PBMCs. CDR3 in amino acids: CASSLVRAGELFF. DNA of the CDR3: TGTGCCAGCAGCTTAGTACGCGCCGGGGAGCTGTTTTTT.